This T cell receptor (beta chain) comes out of a study of blood T cell repertoires in COVID-19. Study details: Acute and convalescent COVID-19 specimens originated in the United States, Italy and Spain. Sources were T cells, B-cell-depleted T cells, or PBMCs; the material itself was cDNA or gDNA.

This clone came up once. As handled by the study authors: Nucleated cell number was recorded as an estimate derived from reference gene primer amplification. TCRdb keeps only in-frame clones here, not all; method: immunoSEQ multiplex PCR. From that table come the V and J calls and clone size; the DNA was used to work out D and trimming. The table has roughly 250,000 clones, around 84% seen once; the top ten hold approximately 1.4%. The sample taken for sequencing was peripheral blood. This sequence was found in a middle-aged woman who had recovered from COVID-19.

CDR3 loop: CASSDGTVQETQYF. The CDR3 DNA is TGTGCCAGCAGTGACGGGACAGTCCAAGAGACCCAGTACTTC. This rearrangement joins TRBV2 to TRBJ2-5; TRBD1 matches at 7 bases. Germline V gene data show CDR1 as SNHLY and CDR2 as FYNNEI. V lost 3 bases, J lost 1 base, and 2 bases stayed unmatched. The CDR3 consists of 14 residues.